A selection of T cell receptor beta chains follows, all from one sample in a study of beta chain features in type 1 diabetes. Using immunoSEQ multiplex PCR, the repertoire was profiled, and TCRdb retains in-frame clones only, with some absent. The table has about 270,000 clones, 12% to 15% seen once. Sequenced sample: naive CD4+ T cells from blood. These receptors were taken from a middle-aged woman in good health. Each CDR3 is given with its conserved first and last residue. A D gene is named only where the DNA matches it firmly. Clone size, where shown, is once, few, many, or a class for clones that have expanded.

TRBJ2-1	TRBV7-2	few	.	CASSVSSINEQFF	TGTGCCAGCAGCGTTAGCTCTATAAATGAGCAGTTCTTC
TRBJ2-3	TRBV9	.	.	CASRRAGQDTQYF	TGTGCCAGCAGGAGGGCGGGGCAAGATACGCAGTATTTT
TRBJ2-3	TRBV7-2	few	TRBD2	CASSLGVGLAGKDTQYF	TGTGCCAGCAGCTTAGGAGTTGGACTAGCGGGGAAAGATACGCAGTATTTT
TRBJ2-6	TRBV27	.	.	CASSFSTGFLSGANVLTF	TGTGCCAGCAGTTTTTCAACAGGGTTTTTATCTGGGGCCAACGTCCTGACTTTC
TRBJ1-2	TRBV6-1	.	.	CASSEGQAGYTF	TGTGCCAGCAGTGAAGGTCAGGCTGGCTACACCTTC
TRBJ1-2	TRBV5-8	.	TRBD1	CASSSGTGGHYGYTF	TGTGCCAGCAGCTCCGGGACAGGGGGACACTATGGCTACACCTTC
TRBJ2-3	TRBV11-2	few	.	CASNQAPGGRGTDTQYF	TGTGCCAGCAATCAGGCGCCGGGGGGCAGGGGCACAGATACGCAGTATTTT
TRBJ2-5	TRBV6-6	few	TRBD2	CASKLAGETQYF	TGTGCCAGCAAACTAGCGGGAGAGACCCAGTACTTC
TRBJ1-2	TRBV6-5	few	.	CASSQITGPQGYTF	TGTGCCAGCAGCCAAATCACAGGCCCACAGGGCTACACCTTC
TRBJ2-3	TRBV4-1	.	TRBD2	CASSQEYSGLAKDTQYF	TGCGCCAGCAGCCAAGAATATTCGGGACTAGCCAAAGATACGCAGTATTTT
TRBJ1-2	TRBV29-1	few	.	CSVGGSYGYTF	TGCAGCGTTGGGGGCAGCTATGGCTACACCTTC
TRBJ2-3	TRBV5-1	.	TRBD1	CASSGGQREYTDTQYF	TGCGCCAGCAGCGGGGGACAGAGGGAATACACAGATACGCAGTATTTT
TRBJ1-4	TRBV4-3	many	TRBD1	CASSPGQGLSEKLFF	TGCGCCAGCAGCCCCGGACAGGGCTTGAGTGAAAAACTGTTTTTT
TRBJ2-3	TRBV7-2	.	.	CASSQGDTQYF	TGTGCCAGCAGCCAGGGAGATACGCAGTATTTT
TRBJ2-5	TRBV6-6	few	.	CAAGVTQETQYF	TGTGCCGCCGGGGTCACCCAAGAGACCCAGTACTTC
TRBJ2-3	TRBV4-1	.	.	CASSHPQGTYPDTQYF	TGCGCCAGCAGTCACCCCCAGGGGACGTACCCAGATACGCAGTATTTT
TRBJ2-1	TRBV5-1	.	TRBD2	CASSLTHSGPSSYNEQFF	TGCGCCAGCAGCTTGACACATAGCGGGCCTAGCTCCTACAATGAGCAGTTCTTC
TRBJ1-1	TRBV5-4	few	TRBD1	CASSAGQQTEAFF	TGTGCCAGCAGCGCGGGACAGCAGACTGAAGCTTTCTTT
TRBJ1-1	TRBV18	few	.	CASSARVKDTEAFF	TGTGCCAGCTCAGCCAGGGTCAAGGACACTGAAGCTTTCTTT
TRBJ2-3	TRBV18	few	TRBD2	CASSQLAGGEDTQYF	TGTGCCAGCTCCCAATTAGCGGGGGGTGAGGATACGCAGTATTTT
TRBJ2-7	TRBV5-6	.	.	CASSLGRRYEQYF	TGTGCCAGCAGCTTGGGGCGGCGGTACGAGCAGTACTTC
TRBJ2-7	TRBV4-3	.	.	CASSPATRTGSYEQYF	TGCGCCAGCAGCCCAGCAACACGGACTGGCTCCTACGAGCAGTACTTC
TRBJ2-5	TRBV5-4	few	TRBD2	CASSSGLAGETQYF	TGTGCCAGCAGCTCCGGACTAGCCGGGGAGACCCAGTACTTC
TRBJ1-2	TRBV18	few	.	CASSPEERPRGYTF	TGTGCCAGCTCACCAGAGGAGAGGCCGCGGGGCTACACCTTC
TRBJ2-5	TRBV7-9	few	TRBD1	CASSPGQLQETQYF	TGTGCCAGCAGCCCGGGACAGCTCCAAGAGACCCAGTACTTC
TRBJ2-4	TRBV6-7	.	TRBD1	CASSLWTGRENIQYF	TGTGCCAGCAGTCTCTGGACAGGGAGAGAAAACATTCAGTACTTC
TRBJ1-1	TRBV5-4	.	.	CASSLPSGVLSEAFF	TGTGCCAGCAGCCTACCTTCGGGTGTACTGAGTGAAGCTTTCTTT